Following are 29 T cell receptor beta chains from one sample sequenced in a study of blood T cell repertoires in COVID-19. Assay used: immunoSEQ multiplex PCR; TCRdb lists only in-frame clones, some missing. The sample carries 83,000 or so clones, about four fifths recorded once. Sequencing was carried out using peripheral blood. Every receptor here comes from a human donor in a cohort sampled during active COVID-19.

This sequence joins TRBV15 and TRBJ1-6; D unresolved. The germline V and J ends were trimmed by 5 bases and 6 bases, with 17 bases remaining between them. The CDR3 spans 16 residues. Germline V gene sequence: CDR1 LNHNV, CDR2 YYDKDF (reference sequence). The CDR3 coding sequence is TGTGCCACCAGCTCTATTTGGGAGGGAGGTAATTCACCCCTCCACTTT. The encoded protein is CATSSIWEGGNSPLHF.

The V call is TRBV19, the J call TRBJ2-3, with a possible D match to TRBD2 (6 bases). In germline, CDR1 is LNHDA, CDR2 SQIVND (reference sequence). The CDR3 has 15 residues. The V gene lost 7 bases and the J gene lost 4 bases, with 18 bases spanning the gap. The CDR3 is CASMGMVGGSDTQYF. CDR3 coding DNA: TGTGCCAGTATGGGAATGGTGGGGGGATCAGATACGCAGTATTTT.

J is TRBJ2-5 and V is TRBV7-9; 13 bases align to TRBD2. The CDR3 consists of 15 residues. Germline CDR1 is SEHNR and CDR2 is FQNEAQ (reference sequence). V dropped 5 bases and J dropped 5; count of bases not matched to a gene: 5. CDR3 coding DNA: TGTGCCAGCAGCCGGGGGACTAGCGGGGCGGAGACCCAGTACTTC. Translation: CASSRGTSGAETQYF.

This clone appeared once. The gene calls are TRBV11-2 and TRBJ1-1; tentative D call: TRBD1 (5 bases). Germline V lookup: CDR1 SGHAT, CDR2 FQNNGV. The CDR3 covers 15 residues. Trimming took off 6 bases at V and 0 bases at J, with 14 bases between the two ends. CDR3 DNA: TGTGCCAGCAGTATCCGGGGGTATATGAACACTGAAGCTTTCTTT. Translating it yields CASSIRGYMNTEAFF.

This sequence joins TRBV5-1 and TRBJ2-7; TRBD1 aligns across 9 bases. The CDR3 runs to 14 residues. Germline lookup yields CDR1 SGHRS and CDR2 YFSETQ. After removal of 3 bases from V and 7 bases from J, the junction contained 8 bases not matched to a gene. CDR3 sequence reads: CASSSGTGRKEQYF. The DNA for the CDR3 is TGCGCCAGCAGCTCTGGGACAGGGAGGAAGGAGCAGTACTTC. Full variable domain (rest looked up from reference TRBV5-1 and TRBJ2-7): KAGVTQTPRYLIKTRGQQVTLSCSPISGHRSVSWYQQTPGQGLQFLFEYFSETQRNKGNFPGRFSGRQFSNSRSEMNVSTLELGDSALYLCASSSGTGRKEQYFGPGTRLTVT.

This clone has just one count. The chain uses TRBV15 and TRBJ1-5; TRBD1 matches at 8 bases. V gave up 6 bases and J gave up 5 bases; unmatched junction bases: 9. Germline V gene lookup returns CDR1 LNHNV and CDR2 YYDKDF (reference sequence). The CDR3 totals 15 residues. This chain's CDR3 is CATSKSGTGYQPQHF. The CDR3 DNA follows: TGTGCCACCAGTAAATCCGGGACAGGATATCAGCCCCAGCATTTT.

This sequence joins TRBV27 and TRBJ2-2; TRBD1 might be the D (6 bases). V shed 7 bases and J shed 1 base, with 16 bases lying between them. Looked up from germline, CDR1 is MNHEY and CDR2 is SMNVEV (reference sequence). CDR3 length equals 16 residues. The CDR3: CASTNQQGRNTGELFF. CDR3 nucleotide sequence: TGTGCCAGCACTAATCAACAGGGCCGGAACACCGGGGAGCTGTTTTTT.

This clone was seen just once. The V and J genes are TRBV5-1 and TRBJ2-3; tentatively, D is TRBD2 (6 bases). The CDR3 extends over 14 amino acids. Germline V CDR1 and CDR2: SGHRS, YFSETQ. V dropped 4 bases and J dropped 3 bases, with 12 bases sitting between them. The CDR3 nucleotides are TGCGCCAGCAGCGCGGCGACTAGTACAGATACGCAGTATTTT. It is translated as CASSAATSTDTQYF.

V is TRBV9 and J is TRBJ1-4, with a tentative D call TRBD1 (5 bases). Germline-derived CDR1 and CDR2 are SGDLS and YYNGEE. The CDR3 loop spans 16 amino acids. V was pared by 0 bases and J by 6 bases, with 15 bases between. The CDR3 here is CASSVAAQGQHEKLFF. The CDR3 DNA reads TGTGCCAGCAGCGTAGCTGCGCAGGGTCAACATGAAAAACTGTTTTTT.

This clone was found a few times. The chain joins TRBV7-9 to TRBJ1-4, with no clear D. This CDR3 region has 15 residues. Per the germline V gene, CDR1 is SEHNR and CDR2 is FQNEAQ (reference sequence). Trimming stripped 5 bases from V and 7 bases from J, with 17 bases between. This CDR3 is CASSPMGWRSEKLFF. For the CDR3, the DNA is TGTGCCAGCAGCCCCATGGGGTGGAGGAGTGAAAAACTGTTTTTT.

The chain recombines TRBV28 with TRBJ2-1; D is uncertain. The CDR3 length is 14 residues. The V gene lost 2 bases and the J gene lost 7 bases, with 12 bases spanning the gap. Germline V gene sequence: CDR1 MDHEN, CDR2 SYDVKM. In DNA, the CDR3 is TGTGCCAGCAGTTTAGGGCAGGTCCGTAATGAGCAGTTCTTC. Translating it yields CASSLGQVRNEQFF.

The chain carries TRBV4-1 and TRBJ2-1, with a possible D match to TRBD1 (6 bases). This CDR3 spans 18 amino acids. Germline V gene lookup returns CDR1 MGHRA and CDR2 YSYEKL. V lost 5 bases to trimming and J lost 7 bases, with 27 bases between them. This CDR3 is CASSLREGIRGRLNEQFF. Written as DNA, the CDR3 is TGCGCCAGCAGCTTAAGGGAAGGTATCAGGGGTAGGTTGAATGAGCAGTTCTTC.

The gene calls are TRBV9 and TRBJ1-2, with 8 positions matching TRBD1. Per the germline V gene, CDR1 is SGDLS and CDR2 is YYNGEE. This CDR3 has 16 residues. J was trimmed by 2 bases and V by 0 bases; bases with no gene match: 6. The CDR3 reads CASSVGTGRMNYGYTF. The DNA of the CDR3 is TGTGCCAGCAGCGTAGGGACAGGGAGGATGAACTATGGCTACACCTTC. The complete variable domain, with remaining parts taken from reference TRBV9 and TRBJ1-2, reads DSGVTQTPKHLITATGQRVTLRCSPRSGDLSVYWYQQSLDQGLQFLIQYYNGEERAKGNILERFSAQQFPDLHSELNLSSLELGDSALYFCASSVGTGRMNYGYTFGSGTRLTVV.

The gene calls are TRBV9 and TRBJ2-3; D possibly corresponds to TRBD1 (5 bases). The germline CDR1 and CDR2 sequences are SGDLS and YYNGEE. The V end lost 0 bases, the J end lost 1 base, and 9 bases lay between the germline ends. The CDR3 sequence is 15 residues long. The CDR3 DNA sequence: TGTGCCAGCAGCGTAGTCCAGGGCGGCACAGATACGCAGTATTTT. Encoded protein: CASSVVQGGTDTQYF.

The CDR3 loop reads CASSYTDRDGYTF. In DNA, the CDR3 is TGTGCCAGCAGTTACACCGACAGGGATGGCTACACCTTC. The gene calls are TRBV6-5 and TRBJ1-2; 7 bases map to TRBD1. Germline CDR1 and CDR2: MNHEY and SVGAGI. CDR3 size: 13 residues. J gave up 6 bases and V 2 bases, and 3 bases lay outside the gene matches.

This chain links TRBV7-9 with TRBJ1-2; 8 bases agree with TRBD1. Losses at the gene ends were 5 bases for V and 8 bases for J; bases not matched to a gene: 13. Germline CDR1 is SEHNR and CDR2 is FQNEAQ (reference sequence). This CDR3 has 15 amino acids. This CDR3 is CASSPMSGGAGGYTF. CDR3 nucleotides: TGTGCCAGCAGCCCGATGTCAGGGGGCGCGGGGGGCTACACCTTC.

The CDR3 region is CASSLVTGGYTF. The CDR3 bases are TGTGCCAGCAGTTTGGTGACGGGTGGCTACACCTTC. The chain carries TRBV28 and TRBJ1-2; no clear D. Per germline, CDR1 MDHEN and CDR2 SYDVKM. V was shortened by 3 bases and J by 7 bases, with 9 bases between the two germline ends. The length of the CDR3 is 12 residues.

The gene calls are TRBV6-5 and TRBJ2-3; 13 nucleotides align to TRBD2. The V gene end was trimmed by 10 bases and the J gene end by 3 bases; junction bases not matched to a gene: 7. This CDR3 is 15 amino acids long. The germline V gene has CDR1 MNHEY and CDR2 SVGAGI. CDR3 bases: TGTGCCACCAGAACTAGCGGGGGGGCAACAGATACGCAGTATTTT. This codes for CATRTSGGATDTQYF.

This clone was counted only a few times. The DNA of the CDR3 is TGCGCCAGCAGCCAAATGACAGGGTCGGTTTACAATGAGCAGTTCTTC. This sequence encodes CASSQMTGSVYNEQFF. This chain links TRBV4-1 with TRBJ2-1, with 7 bases aligning to TRBD1. Germline-derived CDR1 and CDR2 are MGHRA and YSYEKL. Trimming at V came to 2 bases and at J to 4 bases, leaving 8 bases not matched to a gene. CDR3 size: 16 residues.

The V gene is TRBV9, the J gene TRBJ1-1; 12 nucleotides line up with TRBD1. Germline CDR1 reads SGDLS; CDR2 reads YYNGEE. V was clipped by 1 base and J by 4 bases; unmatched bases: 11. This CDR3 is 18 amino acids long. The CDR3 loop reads CASSVLWGQGAISTEAFF. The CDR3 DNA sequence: TGTGCCAGCAGCGTACTCTGGGGACAGGGGGCCATAAGCACTGAAGCTTTCTTT.

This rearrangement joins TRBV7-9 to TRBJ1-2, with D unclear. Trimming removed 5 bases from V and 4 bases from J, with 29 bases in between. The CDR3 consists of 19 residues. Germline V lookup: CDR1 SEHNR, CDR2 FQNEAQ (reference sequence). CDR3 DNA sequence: TGTGCCAGCAGCCCCTACCCCACAGCGAGCGGGCGGGCGGGCTATGGCTACACCTTC. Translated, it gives CASSPYPTASGRAGYGYTF. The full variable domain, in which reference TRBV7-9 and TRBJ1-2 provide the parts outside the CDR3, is DTGVSQNPRHKITKRGQNVTFRCDPISEHNRLYWYRQTLGQGPEFLTYFQNEAQLEKSRLLSDRFSAERPKGSFSTLEIQRTEQGDSAMYLCASSPYPTASGRAGYGYTFGSGTRLTVV.

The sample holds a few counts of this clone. The CDR3 is CASSLDRAHQPQHF. CDR3 coding DNA: TGTGCCAGCAGCTTGGACAGGGCCCATCAGCCCCAGCATTTT. The chain couples TRBV5-6 to TRBJ1-5; possible D gene TRBD1, 6 bases. CDR3 length: 14 amino acids. Germline-derived CDR1 and CDR2 are SGHDT and YYEEEE. V dropped 0 bases and J dropped 5 bases, with 9 bases sitting between them. Full variable domain (remainder filled in from reference TRBV5-6 and TRBJ1-5): DAGVTQSPTHLIKTRGQQVTLRCSPKSGHDTVSWYQQALGQGPQFIFQYYEEEERQRGNFPDRFSGHQFPNYSSELNVNALLLGDSALYLCASSLDRAHQPQHFGDGTRLSIL.

The CDR3 loop reads CASSSRGGRRYEQYF. The CDR3 DNA reads TGTGCCAGCAGCTCACGTGGGGGCCGGCGCTACGAGCAGTACTTC. The rearrangement joins TRBV9 to TRBJ2-7; TRBD1 might be the D (6 bases). Germline CDR1 is SGDLS and CDR2 is YYNGEE. This CDR3 is built from 15 residues. The germline V and J ends were trimmed by 4 bases and 3 bases, with 17 bases remaining between them.

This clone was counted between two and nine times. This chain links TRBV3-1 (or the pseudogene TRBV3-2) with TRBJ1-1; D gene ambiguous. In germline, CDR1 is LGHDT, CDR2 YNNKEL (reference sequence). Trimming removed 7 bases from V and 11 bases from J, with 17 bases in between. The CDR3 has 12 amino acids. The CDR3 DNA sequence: TGTGCCAGCACCCACACCGGGGAAGGGGCTTTCTTT. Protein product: CASTHTGEGAFF.

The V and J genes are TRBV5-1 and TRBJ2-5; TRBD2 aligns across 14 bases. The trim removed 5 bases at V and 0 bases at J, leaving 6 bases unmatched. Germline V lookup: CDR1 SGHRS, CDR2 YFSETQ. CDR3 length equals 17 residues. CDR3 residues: CASRPGLAGGHQETQYF. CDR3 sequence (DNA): TGCGCCAGCAGACCCGGACTAGCGGGGGGACACCAAGAGACCCAGTACTTC.

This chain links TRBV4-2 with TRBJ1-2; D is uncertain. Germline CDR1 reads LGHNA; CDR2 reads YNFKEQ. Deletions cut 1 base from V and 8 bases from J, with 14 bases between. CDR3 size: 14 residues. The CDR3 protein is CASSQVSQYEGYTF. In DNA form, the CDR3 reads TGTGCCAGCAGCCAAGTCTCACAGTATGAGGGCTACACCTTC.

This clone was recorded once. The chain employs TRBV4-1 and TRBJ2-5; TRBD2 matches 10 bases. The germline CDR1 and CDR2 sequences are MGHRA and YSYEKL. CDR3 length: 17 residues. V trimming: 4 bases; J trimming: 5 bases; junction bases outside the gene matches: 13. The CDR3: CASSPLALAGLRETQYF. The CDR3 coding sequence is TGCGCCAGCAGCCCCCTGGCACTAGCGGGACTAAGGGAGACCCAGTACTTC.

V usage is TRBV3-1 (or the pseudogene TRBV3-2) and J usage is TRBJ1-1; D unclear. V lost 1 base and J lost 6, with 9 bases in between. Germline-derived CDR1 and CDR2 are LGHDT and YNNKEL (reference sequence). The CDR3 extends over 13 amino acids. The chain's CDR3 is CASSQGGFAEAFF. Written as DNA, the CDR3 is TGTGCCAGCAGCCAAGGAGGTTTCGCTGAAGCTTTCTTT.

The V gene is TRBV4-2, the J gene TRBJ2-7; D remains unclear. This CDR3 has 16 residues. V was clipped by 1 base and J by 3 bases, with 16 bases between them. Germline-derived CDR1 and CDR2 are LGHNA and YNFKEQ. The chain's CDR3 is CASSQATSTAVYEQYF. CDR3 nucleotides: TGTGCCAGCAGCCAAGCCACGAGTACAGCCGTCTACGAGCAGTACTTC.